The clone carrying this TCR beta chain has only a few counts. TCRdb re-derived calls from the 5' RACE reads in MiXCR, one entry per CDR3 protein. The table shows tens of thousands of distinct CDR3 sequences, with less than 15% occurring only once. This sample is drawn from a study of early T cells in non-severe SARS-CoV-2 infection. Study details: Sequencing input comprised bulk RNA from unsorted whole blood; chain pairing was not available.

The CDR3 spans 16 residues. The germline V gene encodes CDR1 SGHTA and CDR2 FQGTGA. The ends were cut back, 4 bases at V and 2 bases at J, with 12 bases in the middle. This TCR was sampled from an adult who was a healthcare worker with PCR-confirmed SARS-CoV-2 infection or an uninfected control (not recorded which). This chain connects TRBV7-3 to TRBJ2-6; D perhaps matches TRBD2 (5 bases). The specimen was whole blood. CDR3 sequence (DNA): TGTGCCAGCAGCTCATACTCGGGGACTGGGGCCAACGTCCTGACTTTC. Protein: CASSSYSGTGANVLTF.